These 26 T cell receptor beta chains were sequenced from one sample in a study of shared clonotypes between healthy human individuals. Repertoires were generated with immunoSEQ multiplex PCR, while TCRdb's copy carries only in-frame clones and drops some. This table holds 2 million to 2.5 million clones, approximately 90% found once. The sequencing sample was made of naive CD4+ T cells from PBMCs. Subset of the sample: CD45RA+ positively selected. All receptors derive from a man younger than 35 in good health. Some clones in this sample may be carry-over from other donors' samples.

The rearrangement uses TRBV27 and TRBJ2-7; D gene ambiguous. CDR1 is MNHEY, CDR2 SMNVEV, per germline (reference sequence). The CDR3 has 15 amino acids. With 3 bases removed from V and 3 bases from J, the gap between germline ends came to 15 bases. The CDR3 sequence: CASSFLGAPLYEQYF. CDR3 DNA: TGTGCCAGCAGTTTCCTAGGCGCCCCCCTCTACGAGCAGTACTTC.

This chain uses TRBV9 with TRBJ2-3, with no clear D. The V gene lost 0 bases and the J gene lost 3 bases, with 8 bases spanning the gap. Germline V lookup: CDR1 SGDLS, CDR2 YYNGEE. The CDR3 is 14 residues long. The CDR3, as DNA: TGTGCCAGCAGCGTAGGACATACTACAGATACGCAGTATTTT. Encoded protein: CASSVGHTTDTQYF.

V is TRBV18 and J is TRBJ1-1; D remains unclear. Trimming took off 1 base at V and 4 bases at J, with 10 bases between the two ends. Germline lookup yields CDR1 KGHSH and CDR2 LQKENI. CDR3 length: 14 residues. The CDR3 DNA is TGTGCCAGCTCACCACAGCTTACCCTCACTGAAGCTTTCTTT. This gives the protein CASSPQLTLTEAFF. The full variable domain, in which reference TRBV18 and TRBJ1-1 provide the parts outside the CDR3, is NAGVMQNPRHLVRRRGQEARLRCSPMKGHSHVYWYRQLPEEGLKFMVYLQKENIIDESGMPKERFSAEFPKEGPSILRIQQVVRGDSAAYFCASSPQLTLTEAFFGQGTRLTVV.

The chain carries TRBV4-2 and TRBJ1-3; D gene uncertain. CDR3 length: 15 amino acids. In germline, CDR1 is LGHNA, CDR2 YNFKEQ. Deletions cut 0 bases from V and 1 base from J, with 7 bases between. The CDR3: CASSQDAVSGNTIYF. The DNA of the CDR3 is TGTGCCAGCAGCCAAGATGCCGTTTCTGGAAACACCATATATTTT.

The chain employs TRBV5-1 and TRBJ2-2; the D gene is possibly TRBD2 (7 bases). Trimming left V 3 bases short and J 6 bases short, with 18 bases between. Germline V gene sequence: CDR1 SGHRS, CDR2 YFSETQ. The CDR3 loop spans 16 amino acids. CDR3 loop: CASSSRGGLVSGELFF. The CDR3 DNA reads as TGCGCCAGCAGCTCAAGGGGGGGACTTGTTTCCGGGGAGCTGTTTTTT.

The rearrangement joins TRBV14 to TRBJ2-6; D is perhaps TRBD2 (5 bases). Germline values: CDR1 SGHDN, CDR2 FVKESK. Trimming cost V 1 base and J 1 base, with 11 bases left between them. This CDR3 region has 17 residues. The CDR3 reads CASSQVGAASGANVLTF. The CDR3 nucleotides are TGTGCCAGCAGCCAAGTAGGAGCGGCATCTGGGGCCAACGTCCTGACTTTC. The whole variable domain, filled in from reference TRBV14 and TRBJ2-6, reads EAGVTQFPSHSVIEKGQTVTLRCDPISGHDNLYWYRRVMGKEIKFLLHFVKESKQDESGMPNNRFLAERTGGTYSTLKVQPAELEDSGVYFCASSQVGAASGANVLTFGAGSRLTVL.

The J gene is TRBJ2-7, the V gene TRBV7-8, with 8 bases lining up with TRBD2. There are 16 residues in the CDR3. In germline, CDR1 is SGHVS, CDR2 FQNEAQ. V shed 0 bases, J shed 0 bases, and the junction held 4 bases outside the gene matches. As DNA, the CDR3 is TGTGCCAGCAGCTTAGCGGGTAGCGGGAACTCCTACGAGCAGTACTTC. Protein: CASSLAGSGNSYEQYF.

CDR3 in amino acids: CASSRQVLSYEQYF. The DNA of the CDR3 is TGTGCCAGTAGCCGACAGGTCCTTTCCTACGAGCAGTACTTC. This chain uses TRBV19 with TRBJ2-7; D is possibly TRBD1 (6 bases). This CDR3 region has 14 residues. Germline assignment: CDR1 LNHDA and CDR2 SQIVND (reference sequence). Trimming shortened V by 6 bases and J by 1 base, and 13 bases separated the two germline ends.

This clone was counted between two and nine times. V gene TRBV18 combines with J gene TRBJ1-4, with D possibly matching TRBD1 (5 bases). This CDR3 is 16 amino acids long. V shed 0 bases and J shed 4 bases, with 12 bases lying between them. Looked up from germline, CDR1 is KGHSH and CDR2 is LQKENI. The CDR3, as DNA: TGTGCCAGCTCACCACCGATGGGACGGAGTAATGAAAAACTGTTTTTT. Protein product: CASSPPMGRSNEKLFF. Drawing the rest from reference TRBV18 and TRBJ1-4, the complete variable domain is NAGVMQNPRHLVRRRGQEARLRCSPMKGHSHVYWYRQLPEEGLKFMVYLQKENIIDESGMPKERFSAEFPKEGPSILRIQQVVRGDSAAYFCASSPPMGRSNEKLFFGSGTQLSVL.

The genes are TRBV27 and TRBJ2-1; D ambiguous. The ends were cut back, 9 bases at V and 4 bases at J, with 13 bases in the middle. Looked up from germline, CDR1 is MNHEY and CDR2 is SMNVEV (reference sequence). The CDR3 contains 13 residues. The CDR3 here is CARDSVGYNEQFF. Here the CDR3 DNA reads TGTGCCAGAGATTCCGTGGGGTACAATGAGCAGTTCTTC.

This sequence joins TRBV14 and TRBJ2-3, with 8 bases lining up with TRBD1. CDR3 size: 17 residues. V shed 1 base and J 1 base; nucleotides not matched to a gene: 7. Germline assignment: CDR1 SGHDN and CDR2 FVKESK. This CDR3 is CASSQGLRGRGTDTQYF. For the CDR3, the DNA is TGTGCCAGCAGCCAAGGCCTCAGGGGGCGCGGCACAGATACGCAGTATTTT.

The chain is built from TRBV7-3 and TRBJ2-1; D uncertain. V was cut by 1 base and J by 3 bases, with 10 bases left in between. The CDR3 extends over 15 amino acids. From germline, CDR1 is SGHTA and CDR2 FQGTGA. The CDR3, as DNA: TGTGCCAGCAGCTTAATGGGAAAGGGCTACAATGAGCAGTTCTTC. Its protein is CASSLMGKGYNEQFF. The full variable domain, rest sourced from reference TRBV7-3 and TRBJ2-1, is GAGVSQTPSNKVTEKGKYVELRCDPISGHTALYWYRQSLGQGPEFLIYFQGTGAADDSGLPNDRFFAVRPEGSVSTLKIQRTERGDSAVYLCASSLMGKGYNEQFFGPGTRLTVL.

The chain has TRBV9 and TRBJ2-2; D is uncertain. The germline CDR1 and CDR2 sequences are SGDLS and YYNGEE. V was pared by 3 bases and J by 6 bases, with 12 bases between. This CDR3 comprises 14 residues. CDR3 nucleotides: TGTGCCAGCAGCGGAAGGACCCTAGCCGGGGAGCTGTTTTTT. Amino acids: CASSGRTLAGELFF.

In the case of this clone: Within the sample, other DNA sequences also encode this same CDR3. The CDR3 bases are TGTGCCAGCAGACAGGGGGCTGATCAGCCCCAGCATTTT. As protein: CASRQGADQPQHF. The V gene is TRBV28, the J gene TRBJ1-5; TRBD1 agrees at 9 bases. V was clipped by 6 bases and J by 5 bases; unmatched bases: 2. The length of the CDR3 is 13 residues. The germline V gene encodes CDR1 MDHEN and CDR2 SYDVKM.

The chain joins TRBV11-1 to TRBJ2-3; D gene ambiguous. The germline V and J ends were trimmed by 5 bases and 5 bases, with 11 bases remaining between them. CDR3 length: 13 residues. CDR1 and CDR2 from the germline V gene are SGHAT and FQDESV (reference sequence). CDR3: CASSRVRVDTQYF. The CDR3 DNA reads TGTGCCAGCAGCCGAGTTAGAGTAGATACGCAGTATTTT.

The V and J genes are TRBV28 and TRBJ2-5; D might be TRBD1 or TRBD2, each matching 6 bases. The CDR3 is made up of 14 amino acids. Between the trimmed V and J ends, which lost 7 bases and 5 bases, there was a span of 17 bases. CDR1 is MDHEN and CDR2 is SYDVKM in the germline V gene. In nucleotides, the CDR3 is TGTGCCAGCACCCGAGGGGGGCGCCGGGAGACCCAGTACTTC. Translation: CASTRGGRRETQYF.

This clone was recorded once. CDR3 amino acids: CSGQWSDTQYF. For the CDR3, the DNA is TGCAGTGGGCAGTGGTCAGATACGCAGTATTTT. The chain employs TRBV20-1 and TRBJ2-3; D uncertain. This CDR3 contains 11 residues. Germline assignment: CDR1 DFQATT and CDR2 SNEGSKA (reference sequence). Trimming took off 7 bases at V and 4 bases at J, with 9 bases between the two ends.

The table lists this clone with a few counts. This chain connects TRBV30 to TRBJ1-1, with 8 positions matching TRBD1. CDR3 size: 15 residues. In germline, CDR1 is GTSNPN, CDR2 SVGIG (reference sequence). Trimming at V came to 0 bases and at J to 1 base, leaving 4 bases not matched to a gene. The CDR3 region is CAWSVQGAGNTEAFF. CDR3 bases: TGTGCCTGGAGTGTTCAGGGGGCCGGGAACACTGAAGCTTTCTTT.

The chain is built from TRBV6-1 and TRBJ1-2; D ambiguous. Looked up from germline, CDR1 is MNHNS and CDR2 is SASEGT. This CDR3 has 15 amino acids. The germline V and J ends were trimmed by 8 bases and 0 bases, with 16 bases remaining between them. The CDR3 protein is CASRSGASANYGYTF. In DNA form, the CDR3 reads TGTGCCAGCCGATCAGGAGCTTCAGCTAACTATGGCTACACCTTC.

About this clone: This CDR3 is also generated by other DNA sequences in the sample. The chain uses TRBV6-5 and TRBJ2-1, with TRBD2 matching 13 bases. Per germline, CDR1 MNHEY and CDR2 SVGAGI. This CDR3 comprises 16 residues. The junction had 4 bases not matched to a gene; V was cut back by 4 bases and J by 4 bases. CDR3 region: CASSSRTSGSYNEQFF. Written as DNA, the CDR3 is TGTGCCAGCAGTTCCCGGACTAGCGGGAGTTACAATGAGCAGTTCTTC.

This rearrangement joins TRBV27 to TRBJ2-3, with 8 bases lining up with TRBD1. This CDR3 spans 15 amino acids. The germline CDR1 and CDR2 sequences are MNHEY and SMNVEV (reference sequence). V lost 8 bases to trimming and J lost 5 bases; unmatched junction nucleotides: 12. CDR3 sequence (DNA): TGTGCCAGCCGTCTAGGACAGGGCCTAGGAGATACGCAGTATTTT. Protein: CASRLGQGLGDTQYF.

In this sample, this clone turned up a few times. This chain connects TRBV28 to TRBJ1-2; no clear D gene. This CDR3 contains 12 residues. Trimming left V 3 bases short and J 8 bases short, with 10 bases between. Germline lookup yields CDR1 MDHEN and CDR2 SYDVKM. The CDR3 spells CASSFRIGGYTF. For the CDR3, the DNA is TGTGCCAGCAGTTTCCGTATCGGAGGCTACACCTTC.

The chain recombines TRBV6-5 with TRBJ1-4; no firm D call. CDR1 is MNHEY, CDR2 SVGAGI, per germline. V lost 4 bases to trimming and J lost 6 bases, with 9 bases between them. The CDR3 is 13 amino acids. This CDR3 reads CASSSWRDEKLFF. CDR3 in DNA: TGTGCCAGCAGTTCGTGGAGGGATGAAAAACTGTTTTTT.

This clone was counted between two and nine times. The chain is built from TRBV18 and TRBJ2-5, with 9 bases matching TRBD1. The V gene's germline CDR1 is KGHSH and CDR2 LQKENI. The J segment lost 4 bases and the V segment lost 2 bases, leaving 8 bases of the junction unmatched. The CDR3 has 16 amino acids. The CDR3 DNA is TGTGCCAGCTCACCATTCGGACAGGGGACTCGAGAGACCCAGTACTTC. Translation gives CASSPFGQGTRETQYF.

This clone appeared a few times. V gene TRBV5-1 combines with J gene TRBJ1-4, with D hard to call. V was trimmed by 0 bases and J by 5 bases, leaving 11 bases between them. The CDR3 covers 15 residues. Germline CDR1 reads SGHRS; CDR2 reads YFSETQ. CDR3: CASSLVAGANEKLFF. CDR3 DNA: TGCGCCAGCAGCTTGGTAGCGGGAGCGAATGAAAAACTGTTTTTT.

J is TRBJ2-3 and V is TRBV5-1, with D maybe TRBD1 (6 bases). Per germline, CDR1 SGHRS and CDR2 YFSETQ. The CDR3 totals 14 residues. Trimming left V 2 bases short and J 2 bases short, with 9 bases between. The CDR3 region has the DNA TGCGCCAGCAGCTTTGGGGACACCACAGATACGCAGTATTTT. It encodes CASSFGDTTDTQYF.